These 5 T cell receptor beta chains originate from one sample sequenced in a study of blood T cell repertoires in COVID-19. The method was immunoSEQ multiplex PCR; TCRdb's version includes in-frame clones alone and lacks a portion of them. This sample carries a few hundred thousand clones, 80% to 85% of them seen once, and the ten largest clones take about 6.6%. The sample was PBMCs or T cells enriched from blood (not recorded which). The receptors derive from a woman aged 40 to 49 who had recovered from COVID-19.

The chain joins TRBV3-1 (or the pseudogene TRBV3-2) to TRBJ1-2, with D maybe TRBD1 (5 bases). Germline CDR1 LGHDT, CDR2 YNNKEL (reference sequence). The CDR3 extends over 14 amino acids. The V gene lost 0 bases and the J gene lost 8 bases, with 13 bases spanning the gap. CDR3: CASSQEAQVYGYTF. The CDR3 nucleotides read TGTGCCAGCAGCCAAGAGGCACAGGTGTACGGCTACACCTTC.

The V and J genes are TRBV7-2 and TRBJ2-1; 13 bases match TRBD2. This CDR3 region has 18 residues. Germline V gene sequence: CDR1 SGHTA, CDR2 FQGNSA. J was trimmed by 4 bases and V by 1 base; bases with no gene match: 7. The CDR3 protein is CASSLGGTSGAGYNEQFF. The CDR3 region has the DNA TGTGCCAGCAGCTTAGGAGGGACTAGCGGGGCTGGGTACAATGAGCAGTTCTTC.

This clone has just one count. This chain links TRBV12-3 or TRBV12-4 with TRBJ2-1; D is perhaps TRBD1 (6 bases). The CDR3 is made up of 13 amino acids. V was shortened by 5 bases and J by 10 bases, with 15 bases between the two germline ends. CDR3 bases: TGTGCCAGCAGTATAACGGACAGTTCAGAGCAGTTCTTC. Its translation: CASSITDSSEQFF.

The chain uses TRBV24-1 and TRBJ2-7; D is perhaps TRBD1 (5 bases). Germline V gives CDR1 KGHDR, CDR2 SFDVKD. The CDR3 totals 15 residues. V was shortened by 10 bases and J by 0 bases, with 18 bases between the two germline ends. The CDR3 loop reads CATSRTYPGSYEQYF. The CDR3 DNA follows: TGTGCCACTAGCCGGACATACCCAGGCTCCTACGAGCAGTACTTC.

The chain carries TRBV19 and TRBJ2-6; TRBD2 matches at 8 bases. Per the germline V gene, CDR1 is LNHDA and CDR2 is SQIVND (reference sequence). This CDR3 region has 17 residues. J gave up 0 bases and V 8 bases, and 9 bases lay outside the gene matches. The CDR3 spells CASHPLAVYSGANVLTF. The CDR3 nucleotides read TGTGCCAGTCATCCACTAGCGGTGTACTCTGGGGCCAACGTCCTGACTTTC.